This T cell receptor beta chain was identified during a study of cytomegalovirus exposure and HLA in healthy donors. Overall study results and limits: Because they were indistinguishable, some V segments, including TRBV6-2 and TRBV6-3, were excluded.

60 Vbeta and 13 Jbeta primers were used in PCR. Only in-frame clones appear in the TCRdb table, and some are missing; sequencing was by immunoSEQ multiplex PCR. The data contain 100,000 to 150,000 clones, approximately 69% of them singletons. Trimming removed 7 bases from V and 4 bases from J; junction bases left unmatched: 5. Germline values: CDR1 SNHLY, CDR2 FYNNEI. CDR3 size: 13 residues. In this sample, this clone turned up a few times. Its antigen remains unidentified. The chain combines TRBV2 with TRBJ1-1, with TRBD1 identical over 8 bases. The sequencing sample was made of PBMCs. The sequence was obtained from a man in his forties in good health and CMV-seropositive. CDR3 bases: TGTGCCAGCAAGGAGGACAGGGTCACTGAAGCTTTCTTT. Translated, it gives CASKEDRVTEAFF.